The T cell receptor beta chain described here comes from a study of regulatory T cells in long-lasting Graves disease. Assembly of TCR beta libraries relied on iRepertoire HTBI primers together with Arm-PCR of CDR3 regions. TCRdb analysed the multiplex PCR reads with MiXCR anew, one entry per CDR3 protein. The table lists roughly 560,000 distinct CDR3 sequences, more than 10% of them singletons. Time point meaning: newly diagnosed GD, antithyroid drugs for less than 3 months. PBMC RNA was the source of the TCR library. V was pared by 5 bases and J by 3 bases, with 9 bases between. The germline V gene has CDR1 SGHDT and CDR2 YYEEEE. The CDR3 runs to 12 residues. In this sample, this clonotype turned up many times. As yet, its antigen is unknown. Study-wide findings and caveats: The study found persistent patients shared more public clonotypes (roughly 2,500) than new patients (about 1,000).

Another study also made use of these data, one on T cells in Graves' hyperthyroidism and ophthalmopathy.

V and J are TRBV5-6 and TRBJ2-7; D unclear. The origin of this receptor is a woman in her thirties with Graves disease. The sample was peripheral blood mononuclear cells (PBMCs), taken at new diagnosis, from a patient treated with antithyroid drugs. The CDR3 loop is CASSARYYEQYF. The CDR3 bases are TGTGCCAGCAGTGCAAGATACTACGAGCAGTACTTC.